Listed below are T cell receptor beta chains from one sample, sequenced in a study of T-cell memory formation after mild COVID-19. MiXCR, run by TCRdb on the 5' RACE reads, gives a single entry per CDR3 protein. The sample yields 550,000 to 700,000 distinct CDR3 sequences, about 20% seen once. Sequencing was performed on PBMCs or a T cell subset sorted from them (not recorded which). The source of these receptors is an adult woman who had mild COVID-19 (a few samples of this study predate the infection). Cell type and time point are not known. The CDR3 runs from the conserved cysteine through the conserved F or W. D genes are given only for firm matches. Clone size is given for some rows only: seen once, a few or many times, or a class if the clone is expanded.

abundance: many
j_gene: TRBJ2-3
v_gene: TRBV18
d_gene: NA
CDR3nt: TGTGCCAGCAGCCCCCCTGGTGATACGCAGTATTTT
CDR3aa: CASSPPGDTQYF

abundance: few
j_gene: TRBJ2-1
v_gene: TRBV4-2
d_gene: NA
CDR3nt: TGTGCCAGCAGCCAAGAGATTGGAGGCAATGAGCAGTTCTTC
CDR3aa: CASSQEIGGNEQFF

abundance: few
j_gene: TRBJ2-7
v_gene: TRBV7-9
d_gene: NA
CDR3nt: TGTGCCAGCAGCTCCTCCACACGCTACGAGCAGTACTTC
CDR3aa: CASSSSTRYEQYF

abundance: NA
j_gene: TRBJ1-2
v_gene: TRBV7-2
d_gene: NA
CDR3nt: TGTGCCAGCAGCTTAGATATTCTGCAGTCCTATGGCTACACCTTC
CDR3aa: CASSLDILQSYGYTF

abundance: few
j_gene: TRBJ2-5
v_gene: TRBV27
d_gene: NA
CDR3nt: TGTGCCAGCAGTTTAGCCCCAGGGTTCCAAGAGACCCAGTACTTC
CDR3aa: CASSLAPGFQETQYF

abundance: few
j_gene: TRBJ1-1
v_gene: TRBV7-9
d_gene: TRBD1
CDR3nt: TGTGCCAGCAGCTGGCCAGGGGGAACTGAAGCTTTCTTT
CDR3aa: CASSWPGGTEAFF

abundance: few
j_gene: TRBJ1-3
v_gene: TRBV19
d_gene: NA
CDR3nt: TGTGCCAGTAGCCCTAGCTCCTCTGGAAACACCATATATTTT
CDR3aa: CASSPSSSGNTIYF

abundance: few
j_gene: TRBJ2-4
v_gene: TRBV19
d_gene: TRBD1
CDR3nt: TGTGCCAGTAGCAAGGGACAGGGGGGAAACATTCAGTACTTC
CDR3aa: CASSKGQGGNIQYF

abundance: few
j_gene: TRBJ2-3
v_gene: TRBV3-1
d_gene: TRBD2
CDR3nt: TGTGCCAGCAGCCAAGAAGTTGCGGGGGGAGGTGACACAGATACGCAGTATTTT
CDR3aa: CASSQEVAGGGDTDTQYF

abundance: few
j_gene: TRBJ2-5
v_gene: TRBV7-7
d_gene: TRBD2
CDR3nt: TGTGCTAGCAGCTGGAGCGGGAGAGGGGAAGAGACCCAGTACTTC
CDR3aa: CASSWSGRGEETQYF

abundance: NA
j_gene: TRBJ1-1
v_gene: TRBV3-1
d_gene: TRBD1
CDR3nt: TGTGCCAGCAGCCAAGATCTACGGGACAGGATTGAAGCTTTCTTT
CDR3aa: CASSQDLRDRIEAFF

abundance: few
j_gene: TRBJ2-1
v_gene: TRBV23-1
d_gene: NA
CDR3nt: TGCGCCAGCAGTCAATCCACCCGTTGCGCTAGCTCCTACAATGAGCAGTTCTTC
CDR3aa: CASSQSTRCASSYNEQFF

abundance: few
j_gene: TRBJ1-5
v_gene: TRBV10-3
d_gene: NA
CDR3nt: TGTGCCATCAGTGACCCCCAAGGAGCGGGCAATCAGCCCCAGCATTTT
CDR3aa: CAISDPQGAGNQPQHF

abundance: NA
j_gene: TRBJ1-3
v_gene: TRBV7-8
d_gene: TRBD1
CDR3nt: TGTGCCAGCAGCCCCCGGACAGGGAACTCTGGAAACACCATATATTTT
CDR3aa: CASSPRTGNSGNTIYF

abundance: few
j_gene: TRBJ2-7
v_gene: TRBV7-2
d_gene: TRBD1
CDR3nt: TGTGCCAGCAGAGGAACGTGGGCAGGGGGCGAGCAGTACTTC
CDR3aa: CASRGTWAGGEQYF

abundance: few
j_gene: TRBJ2-7
v_gene: TRBV5-1
d_gene: TRBD2
CDR3nt: TGCGCCAGCAGTCCGAGCGGGGAACCCTACGAGCAGTACTTC
CDR3aa: CASSPSGEPYEQYF

abundance: NA
j_gene: TRBJ2-1
v_gene: TRBV5-1
d_gene: TRBD1
CDR3nt: TGCGCCAGCAGCTTCCCTTCCGGGACAGGGGGGATCTTC
CDR3aa: CASSFPSGTGGIF

abundance: NA
j_gene: TRBJ2-3
v_gene: TRBV10-3
d_gene: NA
CDR3nt: TGTGCCATCAGTGCGCAGGGACTAGATACGCAGTATTTT
CDR3aa: CAISAQGLDTQYF

abundance: few
j_gene: TRBJ2-1
v_gene: TRBV7-3
d_gene: TRBD2
CDR3nt: TGTGCCAGCAGCCCCGAAGCGGGAGGGCCTCGTGGGGAGCAGTTCTTC
CDR3aa: CASSPEAGGPRGEQFF

abundance: few
j_gene: TRBJ2-1
v_gene: TRBV4-1
d_gene: TRBD1
CDR3nt: TGCGCCAGCAGCCGGACAGGGGGATTTTCCTCCTACAATGAGCAGTTCTTC
CDR3aa: CASSRTGGFSSYNEQFF

abundance: many
j_gene: TRBJ1-1
v_gene: TRBV7-2
d_gene: NA
CDR3nt: TGTGCCAGCAGCTTAGCAACACTAGGGAGGAACACTGAAGCTTTCTTT
CDR3aa: CASSLATLGRNTEAFF

abundance: NA
j_gene: TRBJ2-7
v_gene: TRBV3-1
d_gene: TRBD2
CDR3nt: TGTGCCAGCAGCCAAACGGGCGGGAGGGGTGAGCAGTACTTC
CDR3aa: CASSQTGGRGEQYF

abundance: few
j_gene: TRBJ1-5
v_gene: TRBV6-4
d_gene: TRBD1
CDR3nt: TGTGCCAGCAGTGAGGGGACAGGAACTAGCAATCAGCCCCAGCATTTT
CDR3aa: CASSEGTGTSNQPQHF

abundance: NA
j_gene: TRBJ1-6
v_gene: TRBV5-6
d_gene: NA
CDR3nt: TGTGCCAGCAGCATTGGGCCTAGGGTCGAAAATTCACCCCTCCACTTT
CDR3aa: CASSIGPRVENSPLHF

abundance: many
j_gene: TRBJ2-1
v_gene: TRBV12-3/TRBV12-4
d_gene: NA
CDR3nt: TGTGCCAGCAGTTCCGGCCTTCCGAATGAGCAGTTCTTC
CDR3aa: CASSSGLPNEQFF

abundance: few
j_gene: TRBJ2-1
v_gene: TRBV6-5
d_gene: TRBD2
CDR3nt: TGTGCCAGCAGTTACTCGACTAGCGGGAGTGGCAATGAGCAGTTCTTC
CDR3aa: CASSYSTSGSGNEQFF

abundance: NA
j_gene: TRBJ2-1
v_gene: TRBV4-2
d_gene: TRBD2
CDR3nt: TGTGCCAGCAGCCCACGGGGGGGGACCTACTACAATGAGCAGTTCTTC
CDR3aa: CASSPRGGTYYNEQFF

abundance: few
j_gene: TRBJ2-3
v_gene: TRBV7-2
d_gene: TRBD2
CDR3nt: TGTGCCAGCAGACTCACTAGCGGAGCCACAGATACGCAGTATTTT
CDR3aa: CASRLTSGATDTQYF

abundance: NA
j_gene: TRBJ2-1
v_gene: TRBV24-1
d_gene: TRBD2
CDR3nt: TGTGCCACCAGTGAGGGGACTAGCGGGGACAATGAGCAGTTCTTC
CDR3aa: CATSEGTSGDNEQFF

abundance: NA
j_gene: TRBJ1-1
v_gene: TRBV5-1
d_gene: NA
CDR3nt: TGCGCCAGCAGCTTGGTGCCGGGCCTCGACACTGAAGCTTTCTTT
CDR3aa: CASSLVPGLDTEAFF

abundance: few
j_gene: TRBJ1-2
v_gene: TRBV24-1
d_gene: TRBD1
CDR3nt: TGTGCCACCAGTGACGGGACAGGGGGCGCGGGCTACACCTTC
CDR3aa: CATSDGTGGAGYTF

abundance: NA
j_gene: TRBJ2-7
v_gene: TRBV20-1
d_gene: TRBD2
CDR3nt: TGCAGTGCTAGCGGACTAGCGGGGCTAGGCATCTCCTACGAGCAGTACTTC
CDR3aa: CSASGLAGLGISYEQYF

abundance: few
j_gene: TRBJ1-2
v_gene: TRBV12-3/TRBV12-4
d_gene: TRBD1
CDR3nt: TGTGCCAGCAGCCCTCTCAGGACAGGGGGCCCGGAAGCCTATGGCTACACCTTC
CDR3aa: CASSPLRTGGPEAYGYTF

abundance: NA
j_gene: TRBJ1-2
v_gene: TRBV19
d_gene: NA
CDR3nt: TGTGCCAGTAGTGGAGTCGCTAGGAACTATGGCTACACCTTC
CDR3aa: CASSGVARNYGYTF

abundance: NA
j_gene: TRBJ2-1
v_gene: TRBV7-2
d_gene: TRBD2
CDR3nt: TGTGCCAGCAGCGCTCGTACTAGCGGGAGTTGGTACAATGAGCAGTTCTTC
CDR3aa: CASSARTSGSWYNEQFF

abundance: NA
j_gene: TRBJ2-2
v_gene: TRBV12-3/TRBV12-4
d_gene: NA
CDR3nt: TGTGCCAGCAGTTTCCATACGAACACCGGGGAGCTGTTTTTT
CDR3aa: CASSFHTNTGELFF

abundance: NA
j_gene: TRBJ1-2
v_gene: TRBV4-1
d_gene: NA
CDR3nt: TGCGCCAGCAGCCAAGAATGGCAGGGCACCTACTATGGCTACACCTTC
CDR3aa: CASSQEWQGTYYGYTF

abundance: few
j_gene: TRBJ2-5
v_gene: TRBV2
d_gene: TRBD2
CDR3nt: TGTGCCAGCAGTGAAGACCTAGCGGGAGAGACCCAGTACTTC
CDR3aa: CASSEDLAGETQYF

abundance: many
j_gene: TRBJ2-3
v_gene: TRBV30
d_gene: NA
CDR3nt: TGTGCCTGGAGCGCGTTTTCCCCGGTCGTTCCAGATACGCAGTATTTT
CDR3aa: CAWSAFSPVVPDTQYF

abundance: few
j_gene: TRBJ2-7
v_gene: TRBV2
d_gene: NA
CDR3nt: TGTGCCAGCAGTAATGGGGAGACCTACGAGCAGTACTTC
CDR3aa: CASSNGETYEQYF

abundance: NA
j_gene: TRBJ2-7
v_gene: TRBV2
d_gene: NA
CDR3nt: TGTGCCAGCAGTGAAGCGTTCTATGGGTACGAGCAGTACTTC
CDR3aa: CASSEAFYGYEQYF

abundance: few
j_gene: TRBJ2-1
v_gene: TRBV7-7
d_gene: NA
CDR3nt: TGTGCTAGCAGCTTAGTCGCGGGACGGCACAATGAGCAGTTCTTC
CDR3aa: CASSLVAGRHNEQFF

abundance: NA
j_gene: TRBJ2-7
v_gene: TRBV11-2
d_gene: NA
CDR3nt: TGTGCCAGCGATCCGGAGAGCTCCTACGAGCAGTACTTC
CDR3aa: CASDPESSYEQYF

abundance: NA
j_gene: TRBJ1-2
v_gene: TRBV5-1
d_gene: NA
CDR3nt: TGCGCCAGCAGCTCGGGACACCCCTCTAACTATGGCTACACCTTC
CDR3aa: CASSSGHPSNYGYTF

abundance: NA
j_gene: TRBJ1-2
v_gene: TRBV12-3/TRBV12-4
d_gene: NA
CDR3nt: TGTGCCAGCAGTTTTTCTTTGTGGGATGGCTACACCTTC
CDR3aa: CASSFSLWDGYTF

abundance: NA
j_gene: TRBJ2-1
v_gene: TRBV20-1
d_gene: NA
CDR3nt: TGCAGTGCTAGATCGACAGGAATTAGCTCCTACAATGAGCAGTTCTTC
CDR3aa: CSARSTGISSYNEQFF